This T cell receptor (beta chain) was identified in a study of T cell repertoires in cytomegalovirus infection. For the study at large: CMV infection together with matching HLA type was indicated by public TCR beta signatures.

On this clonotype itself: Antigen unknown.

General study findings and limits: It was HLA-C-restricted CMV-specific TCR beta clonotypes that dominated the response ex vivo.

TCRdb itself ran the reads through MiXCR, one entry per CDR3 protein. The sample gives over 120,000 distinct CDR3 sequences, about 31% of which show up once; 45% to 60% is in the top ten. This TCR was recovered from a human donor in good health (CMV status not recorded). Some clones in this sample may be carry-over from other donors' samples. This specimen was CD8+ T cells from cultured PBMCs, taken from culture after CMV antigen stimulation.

The CDR3 DNA reads TGTGCCAGCAGTCCCCTAGGGCCGAACTATGGCTACACCTTC. Its protein product is CASSPLGPNYGYTF. V gene TRBV27 combines with J gene TRBJ1-2, with no clear D. CDR3 size: 14 residues. Germline CDR1 MNHEY, CDR2 SMNVEV (reference sequence). The V gene lost 5 bases and the J gene lost 2 bases, with 12 bases spanning the gap.